This entry is about one T cell receptor (beta chain). This record comes from a study of blood T cell repertoires in COVID-19. Sequencing used immunoSEQ multiplex PCR; TCRdb keeps in-frame clones, though not all of them. This table has roughly 350,000 clones, about 85% appearing once. V dropped 0 bases and J dropped 1 base, with 6 bases sitting between them. CDR1 and CDR2 (germline): LGHDT, YNNKEL (reference sequence). The CDR3 extends over 14 amino acids. The sequenced sample consisted of peripheral blood. V and J are TRBV3-1 (or the pseudogene TRBV3-2) and TRBJ2-5; D not certain. This sequence was found in a woman between 18 and 29 years old with acute or convalescent COVID-19. Here the CDR3 reads CASSQDGLQETQYF. The CDR3 DNA follows: TGTGCCAGCAGCCAAGATGGCCTCCAAGAGACCCAGTACTTC.